These T cell receptor beta chains were read from a single sample in a study of cytomegalovirus exposure and HLA in healthy donors. TCRdb's copy holds only in-frame clones and misses some; the assay was immunoSEQ multiplex PCR. Altogether some 150,000 clones are present, roughly 64% being singletons, with the ten largest covering roughly 3.1%. The sequenced sample consisted of PBMCs. The source of these receptors is a woman younger than 45 in good health and CMV-seropositive. The CDR3 runs from the conserved cysteine through the conserved F or W. The D gene is left open where the match is weak. Expanded clones get a size class; other rows say once, few or many, or leave the size out.

TRBV6-6,NA,NA,TRBJ1-2,CASSYSVWTRGNGYTF
TRBV10-1,TRBD1,once,TRBJ1-6,CASSESTGGPISLHF
TRBV6-6,TRBD2,NA,NA,CASTQGLEGYEQYF
TRBV6-4,TRBD1,NA,TRBJ1-1,CASSLSGGTEAFF
TRBV9,TRBD1,NA,TRBJ1-2,CASSADRRVGYTF
TRBV30,NA,NA,TRBJ2-7,CAWSARTTGEQYF
TRBV2,TRBD1,NA,TRBJ2-7,CASLTLRQGITYEQYF
TRBV27,NA,NA,TRBJ2-1,CASSLRSGYNEQFF
TRBV30,NA,NA,TRBJ1-3,CAWKASGNTIYF
TRBV29-1,NA,NA,NA,CSVEEGARLEQYF
TRBV7-8,TRBD1,NA,TRBJ2-1,CASTSYVTGEYNEQFF
TRBV14,NA,NA,TRBJ2-7,CASSQYTSSYEQYF
TRBV2,TRBD2,once,TRBJ2-1,CASSEAGTSGRSIPNEQFF
TRBV15,TRBD1,NA,TRBJ2-5,CATSTTFTGTGDSSETQYF
TRBV19,NA,few,TRBJ1-2,CASSIDINYGYTF
TRBV4-1,TRBD2,NA,TRBJ2-7,CASSPPGGFSGRELTYEQYF
TRBV6-5,NA,NA,TRBJ1-2,CASSGRTGGYTF
TRBV28,TRBD1,NA,TRBJ1-2,CASRYRGKTEPFYGYTF
TRBV29-1,NA,NA,TRBJ1-2,CSVASAGQPYGYTF
TRBV6-1,TRBD1,NA,TRBJ2-1,CASSSGTASYNEQFF